The rows below give T cell receptor beta chains drawn from one sample of a study of early T cells in non-severe SARS-CoV-2 infection. From the 5' RACE reads, TCRdb called clonotypes with MiXCR, one entry per CDR3 protein. The sample contains approximately 120,000 distinct CDR3 sequences, about 16% of which appear only once. Sequenced material: whole blood. The receptors originated from an adult who was a healthcare worker with PCR-confirmed SARS-CoV-2 infection or an uninfected control (not recorded which). Both conserved end residues are part of each CDR3. Each record gives: J gene, D gene, clone size, V gene, CDR3 DNA, CDR3 protein. The D gene is left open where the match is weak. A clone size is listed for some rows: how often the clone was seen (once, few, many), or a class if it is expanded.

>TRBJ1-1|TRBD1|few|TRBV30
TGTGCTCGGCAGGACAGGGGAACTGAAGCTTTCTTT
CARQDRGTEAFF
>TRBJ1-3|-|-|TRBV29-1
TGCAGCGTACAGGGCTCTGGAAACACCATATATTTT
CSVQGSGNTIYF
>TRBJ1-1|-|-|TRBV7-8
TGTGCCAGCAGCTTCGGGTCTGAAGTTTTCTTT
CASSFGSEVFF
>TRBJ2-1|-|few|TRBV21-1
TGTGCAACCAACCCAAATCGAGGTGAGCAGTTCTTC
CATNPNRGEQFF
>TRBJ2-7|-|-|TRBV3-1
TGTGCCAGCAGCCAAGTTGGCTTACTCTACGAGCAGTACTTC
CASSQVGLLYEQYF
>TRBJ2-5|TRBD2|many|TRBV7-2
TGTGCCAGCAGCCCCTTCCGGGGGGGCCGCCAGACCCAGTACTTC
CASSPFRGGRQTQYF
>TRBJ2-5|-|-|TRBV3-1
TGTGCCAGCAGCCAAGATATAGAAGAGACCCAGTACTTC
CASSQDIEETQYF
>TRBJ1-6|-|-|TRBV12-3/TRBV12-4
TGTGCCAGTGCGAAGATTGGACCCCTCCACTTT
CASAKIGPLHF
>TRBJ2-5|-|-|TRBV6-1
TGTGCCAGCAGGAAAGAATATCAAGAGACCCAGTACTTC
CASRKEYQETQYF
>TRBJ2-1|-|-|TRBV5-1
TGCGCCAGCAGCCCGGACGCCAGCTCCTACAATGAGCAGTTCTTC
CASSPDASSYNEQFF
>TRBJ2-2|-|few|TRBV6-5
TGTGCCAGCAGGCAACGGGGTCACACCGGGGAGCTGTTTTTT
CASRQRGHTGELFF
>TRBJ2-7|-|few|TRBV5-5
TGTGCCAGCAGCCCGGAGATTGGCAGGGTCTACGAGCAGTACTTC
CASSPEIGRVYEQYF
>TRBJ2-3|-|-|TRBV7-9
TGTGCCAGCAGGCCGAGGGACACCGGATTTACAGATACGCAGTATTTT
CASRPRDTGFTDTQYF
>TRBJ2-5|TRBD2|few|TRBV28
TGTGCCAGCATGAGCCCCGGGGGGAGCGAGACCCAGTACTTC
CASMSPGGSETQYF
>TRBJ1-5|TRBD1|few|TRBV29-1
TGCAGCGTCGGGACAGGGGGCCGCAATCAGCCCCAGCATTTT
CSVGTGGRNQPQHF
>TRBJ2-5|-|-|TRBV11-2
TGTGCCAGCAGCTCCATTGATGAGACCCAGTACTTC
CASSSIDETQYF
>TRBJ1-1|-|few|TRBV5-5
TGTGCCAGCAGCTTGGATGGCAGGGGAGCTTTCTTT
CASSLDGRGAFF
>TRBJ1-2|-|-|TRBV7-8
TGTGCCAGCAGCGGTGACGGGCTTGGGGGCTACACCTTC
CASSGDGLGGYTF
>TRBJ2-3|-|-|TRBV3-1
TGTGCCAGCAGCCGCGACACCCCGCCGCAGTATTTT
CASSRDTPPQYF
>TRBJ1-2|-|-|TRBV7-9
TGTGCCAGCTGGAGTGCTAACTATGGCTACACCTTC
CASWSANYGYTF
>TRBJ1-1|-|few|TRBV11-3
TGTGCCAGCAGTCGCGGGGGGGATAGCACTGAAGCTTTCTTT
CASSRGGDSTEAFF
>TRBJ1-4|-|few|TRBV12-3/TRBV12-4
TGTGCCAGCAGTTTAGTGGCCGGGGGCCATGAAAAACTGTTTTTT
CASSLVAGGHEKLFF
>TRBJ2-7|-|few|TRBV2
TGTGCCAGCAGTCCCGGTCACGAGCAGTACTTC
CASSPGHEQYF
>TRBJ2-1|TRBD2|few|TRBV27
TGTGCCAGCAGTTTCCGGGGGGGCGTTGAGCAGTTCTTC
CASSFRGGVEQFF
>TRBJ2-2|TRBD1|-|TRBV9
TGTGCCAGCAGCGTAGTGCAGGGGGCGATTCCCGCGAACACCGGGGAGCTGTTTTTT
CASSVVQGAIPANTGELFF
>TRBJ2-1|-|-|TRBV4-1
TGCGCCGGAGCATTCAGGGGAGGGTCGAATGAGCTGTTCTTC
CAGAFRGGSNELFF
>TRBJ1-2|-|-|TRBV3-1
TGTGCCAGCAGCCAAGAGGGGTCCTTCGTAAGCTATGGCTACACCTTC
CASSQEGSFVSYGYTF
>TRBJ2-3|-|few|TRBV24-1
TGTGCCACCAGTGCGGCGGGAATTGAAGATACGCAGTATTTT
CATSAAGIEDTQYF
>TRBJ2-7|-|-|TRBV21-1
TGTGCCAGCAGCAAAGCCCCAACAGGGGTGGACTACGAGCAGTACTTC
CASSKAPTGVDYEQYF
>TRBJ1-1|-|-|TRBV9
TGTGCCAGCAGCGCAGGACAGCTGAACACTGAAGCTTTCTTT
CASSAGQLNTEAFF
>TRBJ2-3|TRBD1|-|TRBV12-3/TRBV12-4
TGTGCCAGCAGTTTGGGGACAGCAGCAGATACGCAGTATTTT
CASSLGTAADTQYF
>TRBJ2-7|-|few|TRBV15
TGTGCCACCAGCAGAGATCTCCGGCAGGGTGAGCAGTACTTC
CATSRDLRQGEQYF
>TRBJ2-2|-|few|TRBV4-2
TGTGCCAGCAGCCAAGTTTGGGGGGATTTTGAATCCGAGAACACCGGGGAGCTGTTTTTT
CASSQVWGDFESENTGELFF
>TRBJ1-5|-|few|TRBV18
TGTGCCAGCTCACCAGGGGCCACTACTAGCAATCAGCCCCAGCATTTT
CASSPGATTSNQPQHF
>TRBJ1-1|-|-|TRBV10-3
TGTGCCATCAGTGAGTACGGCCAGTGGGCTTTCTTT
CAISEYGQWAFF
>TRBJ2-1|-|many|TRBV6-1
TGTGCCAGCAGTAAAACGCGGGGAGCATACAATGAGCAGTTCTTC
CASSKTRGAYNEQFF
>TRBJ2-3|TRBD2|-|TRBV20-1
TGCAGTGCAACCCTAGCGGGGGATAGCACAGATACGCAGTATTTT
CSATLAGDSTDTQYF